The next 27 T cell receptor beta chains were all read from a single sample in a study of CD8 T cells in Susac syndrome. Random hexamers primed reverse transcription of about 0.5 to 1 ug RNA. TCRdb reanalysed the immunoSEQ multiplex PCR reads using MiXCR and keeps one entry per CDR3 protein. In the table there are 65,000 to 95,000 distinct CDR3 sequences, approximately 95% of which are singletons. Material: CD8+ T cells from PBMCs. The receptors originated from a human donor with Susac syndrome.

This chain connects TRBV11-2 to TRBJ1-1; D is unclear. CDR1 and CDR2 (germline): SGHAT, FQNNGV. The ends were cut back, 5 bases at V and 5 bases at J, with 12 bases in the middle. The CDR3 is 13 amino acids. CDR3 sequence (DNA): TGTGCCAGCAGCCAAAGCTGGGGTACTGAAGCTTTCTTT. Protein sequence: CASSQSWGTEAFF.

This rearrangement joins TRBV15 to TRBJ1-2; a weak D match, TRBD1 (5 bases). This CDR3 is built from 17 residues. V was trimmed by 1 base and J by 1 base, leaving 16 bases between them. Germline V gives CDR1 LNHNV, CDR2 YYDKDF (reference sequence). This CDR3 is CATSRGVDRQHNYGYTF. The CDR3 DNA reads TGTGCCACCAGCAGAGGGGTTGATCGACAGCATAACTATGGCTACACCTTC.

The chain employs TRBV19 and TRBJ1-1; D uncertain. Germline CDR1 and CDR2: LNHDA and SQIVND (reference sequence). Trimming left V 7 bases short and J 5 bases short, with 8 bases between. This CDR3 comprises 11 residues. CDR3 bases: TGTGCCAGTAAAACAACGACTGAAGCTTTCTTT. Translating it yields CASKTTTEAFF.

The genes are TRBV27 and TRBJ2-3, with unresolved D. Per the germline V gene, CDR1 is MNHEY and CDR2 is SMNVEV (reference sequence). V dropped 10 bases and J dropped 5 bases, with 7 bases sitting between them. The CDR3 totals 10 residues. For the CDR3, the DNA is TGTGCCACTCAAGGAGATACGCAGTATTTT. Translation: CATQGDTQYF.

In DNA form, the CDR3 reads TGTGCCAGTAGTATAGATCCCACGGCAGAGGAAAAACTGTTTTTT. This codes for CASSIDPTAEEKLFF. This rearrangement joins TRBV19 to TRBJ1-4; D unclear. Deletions cut 0 bases from V and 8 bases from J, with 13 bases between. The CDR3 is made up of 15 amino acids. Germline V gives CDR1 LNHDA, CDR2 SQIVND (reference sequence).

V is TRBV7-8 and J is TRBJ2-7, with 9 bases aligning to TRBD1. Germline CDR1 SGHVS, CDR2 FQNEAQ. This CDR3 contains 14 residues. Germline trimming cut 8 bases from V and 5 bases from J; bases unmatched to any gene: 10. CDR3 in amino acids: CASGKGQGLHEQYF. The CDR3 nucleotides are TGTGCCAGCGGTAAGGGACAGGGTTTACACGAGCAGTACTTC.

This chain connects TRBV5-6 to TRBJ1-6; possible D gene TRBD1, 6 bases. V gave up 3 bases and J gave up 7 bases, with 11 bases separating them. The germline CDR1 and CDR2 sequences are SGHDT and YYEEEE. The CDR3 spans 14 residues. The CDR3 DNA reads TGTGCCAGCAGCTCCTGGACAGAAAATTCACCCCTCCACTTT. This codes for CASSSWTENSPLHF.

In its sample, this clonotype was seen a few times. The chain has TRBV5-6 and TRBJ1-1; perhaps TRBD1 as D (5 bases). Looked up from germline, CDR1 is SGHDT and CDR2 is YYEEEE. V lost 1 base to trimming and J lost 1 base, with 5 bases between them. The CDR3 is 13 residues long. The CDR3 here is CASSLQGNTEAFF. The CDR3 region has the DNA TGTGCCAGCAGCTTGCAGGGGAACACTGAAGCTTTCTTT.

The CDR3 nucleotides read TGTGCCAGCAGCGAGGGTTATTCCCCCTACGAGCAGTACTTC. This sequence encodes CASSEGYSPYEQYF. The rearrangement joins TRBV5-4 to TRBJ2-7, with D possibly matching TRBD2 (5 bases). The germline CDR1 and CDR2 sequences are SGHNT and YYREEE (reference sequence). This CDR3 is 14 amino acids long. The V gene lost 4 bases and the J gene lost 2 bases, with 13 bases spanning the gap.

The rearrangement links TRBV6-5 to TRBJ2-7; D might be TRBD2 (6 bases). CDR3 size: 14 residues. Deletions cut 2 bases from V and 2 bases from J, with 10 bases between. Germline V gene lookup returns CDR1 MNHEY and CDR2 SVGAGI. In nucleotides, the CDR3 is TGTGCCAGCAGTTACGGGGAGGACGCCTACGAGCAGTACTTC. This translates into CASSYGEDAYEQYF.

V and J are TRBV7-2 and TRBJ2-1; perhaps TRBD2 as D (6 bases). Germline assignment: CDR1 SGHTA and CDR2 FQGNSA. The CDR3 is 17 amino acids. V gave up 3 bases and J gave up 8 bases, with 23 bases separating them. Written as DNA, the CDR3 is TGTGCCAGCAGCTTGCCTAGCGAGAGGGGCGTGGAGTATGAGCAGTTCTTC. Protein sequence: CASSLPSERGVEYEQFF. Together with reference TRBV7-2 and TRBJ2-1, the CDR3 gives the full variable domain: GAGVSQSPSNKVTEKGKDVELRCDPISGHTALYWYRQSLGQGLEFLIYFQGNSAPDKSGLPSDRFSAERTGGSVSTLTIQRTQQEDSAVYLCASSLPSERGVEYEQFFGPGTRLTVL.

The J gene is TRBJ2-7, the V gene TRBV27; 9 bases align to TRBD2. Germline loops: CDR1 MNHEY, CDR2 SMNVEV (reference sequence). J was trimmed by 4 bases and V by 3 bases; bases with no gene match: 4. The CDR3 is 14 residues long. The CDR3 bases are TGTGCCAGCAGTTTTAAGACTAGCGGTTACGAGCAGTACTTC. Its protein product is CASSFKTSGYEQYF.

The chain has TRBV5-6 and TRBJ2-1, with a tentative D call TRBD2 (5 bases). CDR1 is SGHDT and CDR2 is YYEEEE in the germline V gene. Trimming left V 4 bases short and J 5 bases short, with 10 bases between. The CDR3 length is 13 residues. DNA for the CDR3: TGTGCCAGCAGCCCGGGAATAGACAATGAGCAGTTCTTC. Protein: CASSPGIDNEQFF.

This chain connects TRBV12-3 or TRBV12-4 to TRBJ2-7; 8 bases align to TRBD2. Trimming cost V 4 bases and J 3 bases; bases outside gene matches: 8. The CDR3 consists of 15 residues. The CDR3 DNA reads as TGTGCCAGCAGTTCCCCCGGGAGGGGTGGCTACGAGCAGTACTTC. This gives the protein CASSSPGRGGYEQYF.

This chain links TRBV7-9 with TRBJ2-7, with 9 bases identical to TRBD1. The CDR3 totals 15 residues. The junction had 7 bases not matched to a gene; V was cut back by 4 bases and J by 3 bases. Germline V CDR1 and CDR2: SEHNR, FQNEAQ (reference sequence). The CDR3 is CASSSSKGQGYEQYF. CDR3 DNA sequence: TGTGCCAGCAGCTCCTCAAAGGGACAGGGCTACGAGCAGTACTTC.

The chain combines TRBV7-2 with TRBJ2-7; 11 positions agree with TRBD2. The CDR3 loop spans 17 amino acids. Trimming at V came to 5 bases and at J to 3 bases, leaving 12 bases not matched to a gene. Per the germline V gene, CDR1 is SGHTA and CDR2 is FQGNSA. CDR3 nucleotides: TGTGCCAGCAGCCCTAGCGGGGGGACAGTTACATTCTACGAGCAGTACTTC. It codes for CASSPSGGTVTFYEQYF.

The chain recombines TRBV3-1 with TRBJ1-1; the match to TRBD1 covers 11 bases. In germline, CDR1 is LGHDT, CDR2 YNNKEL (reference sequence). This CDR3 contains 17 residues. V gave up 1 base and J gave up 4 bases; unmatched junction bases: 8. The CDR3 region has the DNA TGTGCCAGCAGCCAAGGCTGGGACAGGGGGGAGAGCACTGAAGCTTTCTTT. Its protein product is CASSQGWDRGESTEAFF.

In nucleotides, the CDR3 is TGTGCCAGCAGCGTAGAAGGGACCCAGTACTTC. Its protein is CASSVEGTQYF. The chain joins TRBV9 to TRBJ2-5, with unresolved D. This CDR3 spans 11 amino acids. Germline assignment: CDR1 SGDLS and CDR2 YYNGEE. Between the trimmed V and J ends, which lost 0 bases and 7 bases, there was a span of 4 bases.

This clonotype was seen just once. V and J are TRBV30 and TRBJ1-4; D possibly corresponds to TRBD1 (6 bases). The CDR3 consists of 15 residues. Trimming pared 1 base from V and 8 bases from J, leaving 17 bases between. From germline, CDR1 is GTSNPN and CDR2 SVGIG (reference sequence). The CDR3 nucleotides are TGTGCCTGGAGTGGATACAGGGAGATTGACGAAAAACTGTTTTTT. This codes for CAWSGYREIDEKLFF.

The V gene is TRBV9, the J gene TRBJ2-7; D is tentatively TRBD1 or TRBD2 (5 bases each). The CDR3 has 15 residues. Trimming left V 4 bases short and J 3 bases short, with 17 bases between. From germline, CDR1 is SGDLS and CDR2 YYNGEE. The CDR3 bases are TGTGCCAGCAGCCCTGTGTGGGGCGGAGGCTACGAGCAGTACTTC. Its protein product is CASSPVWGGGYEQYF.

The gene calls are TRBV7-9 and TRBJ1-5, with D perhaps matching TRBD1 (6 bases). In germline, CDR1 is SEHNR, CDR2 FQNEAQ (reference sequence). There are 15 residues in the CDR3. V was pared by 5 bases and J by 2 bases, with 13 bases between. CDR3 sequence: CASSPPGVGNQPQHF. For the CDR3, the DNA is TGTGCCAGCAGCCCTCCAGGGGTCGGCAATCAGCCCCAGCATTTT.

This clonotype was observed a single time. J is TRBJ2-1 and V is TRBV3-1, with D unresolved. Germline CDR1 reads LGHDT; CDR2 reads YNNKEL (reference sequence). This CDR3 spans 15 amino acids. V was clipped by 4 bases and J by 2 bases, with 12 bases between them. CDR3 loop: CASSRRLVTYNEQFF. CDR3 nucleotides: TGTGCCAGCAGCCGACGACTCGTTACCTACAATGAGCAGTTCTTC.

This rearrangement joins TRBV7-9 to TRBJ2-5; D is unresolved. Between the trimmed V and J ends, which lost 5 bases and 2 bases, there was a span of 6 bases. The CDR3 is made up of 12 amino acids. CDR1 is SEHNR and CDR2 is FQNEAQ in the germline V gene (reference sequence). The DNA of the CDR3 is TGTGCCAGCAGCCCTCAACAAGAGACCCAGTACTTC. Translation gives CASSPQQETQYF.

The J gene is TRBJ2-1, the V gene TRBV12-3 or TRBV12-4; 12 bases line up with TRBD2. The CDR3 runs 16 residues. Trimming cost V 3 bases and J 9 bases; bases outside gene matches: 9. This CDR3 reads CASSLESSGRAFEQFF. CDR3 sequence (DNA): TGTGCCAGCAGTTTGGAGTCTAGCGGGAGGGCCTTTGAGCAGTTCTTC.

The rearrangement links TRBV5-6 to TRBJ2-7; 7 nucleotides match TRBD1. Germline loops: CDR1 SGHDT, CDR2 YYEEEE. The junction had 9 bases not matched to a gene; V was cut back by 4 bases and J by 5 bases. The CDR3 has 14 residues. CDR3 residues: CASSPGQVDHEQYF. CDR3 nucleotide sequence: TGTGCCAGCAGCCCTGGACAGGTTGATCACGAGCAGTACTTC.

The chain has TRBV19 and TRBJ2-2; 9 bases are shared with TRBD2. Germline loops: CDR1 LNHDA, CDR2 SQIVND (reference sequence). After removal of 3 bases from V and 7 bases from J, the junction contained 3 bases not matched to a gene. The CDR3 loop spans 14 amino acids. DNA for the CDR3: TGTGCCAGTAGTATCGGGACTAGCTACGGGGAGCTGTTTTTT. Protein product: CASSIGTSYGELFF.

CDR3 DNA sequence: TGTGCCAGCAGTTTTGGGGGGACAGTCGAGGGTGCTTTCTTT. Translation: CASSFGGTVEGAFF. This rearrangement joins TRBV28 to TRBJ1-1; 7 nucleotides line up with TRBD1. From germline, CDR1 is MDHEN and CDR2 SYDVKM. This CDR3 region has 14 residues. After removal of 3 bases from V and 11 bases from J, the junction contained 12 bases not matched to a gene.